These T cell receptor beta chains were read from a single sample in a study of monozygotic twins with inflammatory bowel disease. TCRdb reanalyzed the 5' RACE reads and collapses them to one entry per CDR3 protein, without DNA. The sample's table shows roughly 170,000 distinct CDR3 sequences. The sequencing input was blood. The receptor source for this set is a human donor with ulcerative colitis or Crohn's disease, or a healthy co-twin of an affected twin (not recorded which). Both conserved end residues are part of each CDR3.

>TRBV5-1|TRBJ2-1
CASREFAGVNEQFF
>TRBV7-9|TRBJ2-4
CASSLGTSRDIQYF
>TRBV5-1|TRBJ1-2
CASSPGDREAGYTF
>TRBV5-6|TRBJ1-4
CASSSSFRQDEKLFF
>TRBV30|TRBJ1-2
CAWRGISDRTSYGYTF
>TRBV20-1|TRBJ2-4
CSARDASKNIQYF
>TRBV14|TRBJ1-1
CASRQASGTEAFF
>TRBV30|TRBJ1-1
CAWSAGQGEAFF
>TRBV24-1|TRBJ1-5
CATSDSVREGQPQHF
>TRBV12-3/TRBV12-4|TRBJ1-2
CASSLAGPFLPTF
>TRBV5-1|TRBJ2-2
CASSLLASGELFF
>TRBV20-1|TRBJ2-4
CSAVIGTGYWTKNIQYF
>TRBV4-3|TRBJ1-1
CASSHETKNTEAFF
>TRBV27|TRBJ2-7
CASSFPIYEQYF
>TRBV11-2|TRBJ2-1
CASTNDRGEYNEQFF
>TRBV18|TRBJ1-2
CASATLQDRGNYGYTF
>TRBV5-4|TRBJ2-7
CASSFDFSGATYEQYF
>TRBV20-1|TRBJ1-1
CSARDHGRMNTEAFF
>TRBV12-3/TRBV12-4|TRBJ2-7
CASSFGYEQYF
>TRBV15|TRBJ2-7
CATSSASGKGTYEQYF
>TRBV7-2|TRBJ1-5
CASSLAIGQPQHF
>TRBV28|TRBJ1-3
CASNSAGEGNTIYF
>TRBV3-1|TRBJ1-3
CASSNRWEKGNTIYF
>TRBV12-3/TRBV12-4|TRBJ1-3
CASRTGMGGNTIYF
>TRBV27|TRBJ2-7
CASSPWTGSYEQYF
>TRBV20-1|TRBJ2-1
CSARELAGYIDEQFF
>TRBV25-1|TRBJ1-2
CASSDHRGSNYGYTF
>TRBV5-5|TRBJ2-2
CASSPFLAGRSPGELFF
>TRBV6-6|TRBJ2-7
CASGRHPLYEQYF
>TRBV6-2/TRBV6-3|TRBJ2-7
CASSYPIMGQGLYEQYF
>TRBV5-5|TRBJ2-1
CASSLAPHNEQFF
>TRBV14|TRBJ1-6
CASSQDANNSPLHF
>TRBV27|TRBJ2-7
CASSLGFTYEQYF
>TRBV18|TRBJ2-6
CASSPPRSSGANVLTF
>TRBV4-1|TRBJ1-5
CASSPQTGMSNQPQHF
>TRBV9|TRBJ2-7
CASSAGLAGNYEQYF
>TRBV7-2|TRBJ2-5
CASSFGGGRETQYF
>TRBV5-1|TRBJ2-3
CASSASDTQYF
>TRBV14|TRBJ2-7
CASSQESGLAGVTEYEQYF
>TRBV14|TRBJ2-2
CASSQEVRGRTGELFF
>TRBV6-1|TRBJ1-2
CASRVGTNYGYTF
>TRBV6-1|TRBJ1-6
CASTTGQNNSPLHF
>TRBV7-9|TRBJ2-3
CASSPQPLNPPTQYF
>TRBV25-1|TRBJ2-6
CASSEYLVREFSGANVLTF
>TRBV7-8|TRBJ2-3
CASSPMTRPDTQYF
>TRBV19|TRBJ2-1
CASSMLFPTRFF
>TRBV10-3|TRBJ1-6
CAISPGPNNSPLHF
>TRBV12-3/TRBV12-4|TRBJ1-2
CASSFADRPYGYTF
>TRBV9|TRBJ2-7
CASSVESTGKYEQYF
>TRBV27|TRBJ2-7
CASSIGTSGFYEQYF
>TRBV30|TRBJ1-2
CAWTWTANYGYTF